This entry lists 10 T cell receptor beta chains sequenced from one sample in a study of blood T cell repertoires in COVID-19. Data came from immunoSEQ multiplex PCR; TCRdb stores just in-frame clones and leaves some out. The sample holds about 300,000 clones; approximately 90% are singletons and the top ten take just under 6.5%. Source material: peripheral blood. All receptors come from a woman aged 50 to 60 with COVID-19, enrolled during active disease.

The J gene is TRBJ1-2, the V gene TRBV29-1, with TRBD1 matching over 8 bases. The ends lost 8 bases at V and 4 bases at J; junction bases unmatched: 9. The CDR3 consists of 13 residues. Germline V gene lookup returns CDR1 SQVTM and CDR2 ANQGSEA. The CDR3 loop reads CSSKTGDVYGYTF. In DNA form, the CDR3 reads TGCAGCTCCAAGACAGGGGACGTCTATGGCTACACCTTC.

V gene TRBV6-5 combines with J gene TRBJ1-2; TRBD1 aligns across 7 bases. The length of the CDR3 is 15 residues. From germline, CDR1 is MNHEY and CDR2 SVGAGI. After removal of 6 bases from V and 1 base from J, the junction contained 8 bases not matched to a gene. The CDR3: CASRTQGTLNYGYTF. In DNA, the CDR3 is TGTGCCAGCAGGACACAGGGGACTCTTAACTATGGCTACACCTTC.

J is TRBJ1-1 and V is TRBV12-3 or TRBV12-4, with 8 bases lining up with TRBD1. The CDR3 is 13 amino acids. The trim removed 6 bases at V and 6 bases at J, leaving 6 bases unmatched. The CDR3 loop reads CASRSTGAAEAFF. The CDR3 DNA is TGTGCCAGCAGATCGACAGGGGCCGCTGAAGCTTTCTTT.

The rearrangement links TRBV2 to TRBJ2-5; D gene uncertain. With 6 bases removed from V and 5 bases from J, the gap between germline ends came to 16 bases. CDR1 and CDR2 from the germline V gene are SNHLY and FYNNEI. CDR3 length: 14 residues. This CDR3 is CASRPARNLETQYF. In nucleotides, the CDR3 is TGTGCCAGCAGACCTGCCAGGAATCTCGAGACCCAGTACTTC. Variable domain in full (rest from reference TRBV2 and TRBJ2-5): EPEVTQTPSHQVTQMGQEVILRCVPISNHLYFYWYRQILGQKVEFLVSFYNNEISEKSEIFDDQFSVERPDGSNFTLKIRSTKLEDSAMYFCASRPARNLETQYFGPGTRLLVL.

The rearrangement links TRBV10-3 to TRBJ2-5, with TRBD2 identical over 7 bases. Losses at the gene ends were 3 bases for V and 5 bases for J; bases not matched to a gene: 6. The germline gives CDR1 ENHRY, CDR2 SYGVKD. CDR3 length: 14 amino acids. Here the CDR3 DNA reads TGTGCCATCAGTGAAAGCCCGCGGGGGGAGACCCAGTACTTC. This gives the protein CAISESPRGETQYF.

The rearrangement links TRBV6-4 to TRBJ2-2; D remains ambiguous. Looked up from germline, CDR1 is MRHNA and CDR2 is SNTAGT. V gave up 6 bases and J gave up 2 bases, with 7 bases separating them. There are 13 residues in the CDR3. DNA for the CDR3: TGTGCCAGCAGCCAGACAAACACCGGGGAGCTGTTTTTT. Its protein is CASSQTNTGELFF.

CDR3 in DNA: TGTGCCTGGAGTAGGACTGGACTAGCGGGGGCCTACGAGCAGTACTTC. Residues: CAWSRTGLAGAYEQYF. This chain connects TRBV30 to TRBJ2-7; 13 nucleotides align to TRBD2. V shed 2 bases and J 2 bases; nucleotides not matched to a gene: 6. Germline V gene sequence: CDR1 GTSNPN, CDR2 SVGIG (reference sequence). This CDR3 has 16 residues.

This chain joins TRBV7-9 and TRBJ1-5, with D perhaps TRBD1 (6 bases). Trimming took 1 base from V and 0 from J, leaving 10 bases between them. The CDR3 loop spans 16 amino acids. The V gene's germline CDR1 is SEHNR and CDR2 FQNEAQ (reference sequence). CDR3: CASSLVTGYSNQPQHF. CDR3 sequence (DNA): TGTGCCAGCAGCTTAGTAACAGGGTATAGCAATCAGCCCCAGCATTTT.

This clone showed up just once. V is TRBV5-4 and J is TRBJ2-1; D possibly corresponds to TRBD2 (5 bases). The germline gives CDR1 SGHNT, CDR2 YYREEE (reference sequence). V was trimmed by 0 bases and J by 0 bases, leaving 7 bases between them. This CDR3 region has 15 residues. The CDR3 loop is CASSLGGFSYNEQFF. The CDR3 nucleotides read TGTGCCAGCAGCTTGGGAGGGTTCTCCTACAATGAGCAGTTCTTC.

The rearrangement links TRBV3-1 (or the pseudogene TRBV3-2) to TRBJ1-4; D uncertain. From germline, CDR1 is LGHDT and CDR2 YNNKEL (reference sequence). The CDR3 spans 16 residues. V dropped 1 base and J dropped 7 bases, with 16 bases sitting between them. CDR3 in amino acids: CASSQGPRESGEKLFF. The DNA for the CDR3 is TGTGCCAGCAGCCAAGGGCCTCGAGAGTCAGGTGAAAAACTGTTTTTT.